Included here is one TCR beta chain sequence, with context. Its antigen is not known. This record comes from a study of a mutant IDH1 vaccine in newly diagnosed glioma. Study-wide context: Patients received eight vaccinations in weeks 1, 3, 5, 7, 11, 15, 19, 23.

Here immunoSEQ multiplex PCR was the method, and the copy in TCRdb shows in-frame clones only, minus some. The table lists over 55,000 clones, 89% of them singletons. Regarding time point: week 11, during vaccination. In every dose of vaccine, 300 ug of mutant IDH1 20-mer peptide was given alongside topical imiquimod. Points from the study as a whole: Seemingly, top peripheral T cell clonotype changes bore no relation to pseudoprogression.

The CDR3 covers 14 residues. Germline V gives CDR1 SGHVS, CDR2 FNYEAQ. Trimming cost V 2 bases and J 7 bases, with 15 bases left between them. This rearrangement joins TRBV7-6 to TRBJ2-7; D is perhaps TRBD2 (6 bases). The specimen was PBMCs, collected from a glioma patient whose treatment included an IDH1 peptide vaccine. This receptor was taken from a man aged 40-49 years with glioma. CDR3 region: CASSLNGGSGEQYF. The DNA of the CDR3 is TGTGCCAGCAGCTTAAACGGGGGTTCAGGGGAGCAGTACTTC.